This T cell receptor beta chain was obtained from a study of CD8 T cells in ankylosing spondylitis. Study-wide findings and caveats: Past research had described some motif variants in reactive arthritis synovial fluid and blood. A TCR beta motif made of about 8 highly homologous variants seemed typical of ankylosing spondylitis blood. Disease-linked clones were found to be CD8+ and relatively rare in peripheral blood.

As the method for making TCR beta libraries, quantitative 5'-RACE with molecular barcodes was used. TCRdb fed the 5' RACE reads into MiXCR, producing one record per CDR3 protein. The sample lists over 130,000 distinct CDR3 sequences; 40% to 50% were seen once. Details on this clonotype: The antigen remains unidentified.

Germline V gene data show CDR1 as SEHNR and CDR2 as FQNEAQ (reference sequence). The J segment lost 3 bases and the V segment lost 6 bases, leaving 9 bases of the junction unmatched. This CDR3 has 17 residues. The V call is TRBV7-9, the J call TRBJ2-7; TRBD2 matches at 15 bases. The sequenced material came from synovial fluid, either unsorted or a sorted T cell fraction (not recorded which). This TCR came from a male donor with ankylosing spondylitis. The CDR3 DNA is TGTGCCAGCAGGCAGGGACTAGCGGGAGGAGGAAGCTACGAGCAGTACTTC. Translating gives CASRQGLAGGGSYEQYF.